The 4 T cell receptor beta chains presented below share a single source sample, sequenced in a study of radiotherapy plus CTLA-4 blockade in lung cancer (dated by TCRdb to the late 2010s). Library method: the immunoSEQ multiplex PCR assay. TCRdb holds this immuneACCESS table with in-frame rearrangements only. Some clones are missing; in checked studies, unresolved V genes explain under half, and the rest has no known cause. The sample table contains roughly 15,000 clones; only one count was recorded for under 75% of them. Roughly 50% of the sample is in the top ten clones. The sequencing here drew on peripheral blood, taken from a patient treated with radiotherapy plus ipilimumab. These receptor sequences come from a human donor with non-small cell lung cancer whose response to radiotherapy plus ipilimumab could not be evaluated.

This chain connects TRBV7-9 to TRBJ1-2; D is ambiguous. CDR3 length equals 13 residues. V dropped 1 base and J dropped 7 bases, with 10 bases sitting between them. Germline V CDR1 and CDR2: SEHNR, FQNEAQ (reference sequence). CDR3 nucleotide sequence: TGTGCCAGCAGCTTAGGAGCAGGAGGTGGCTACACCTTC. Protein: CASSLGAGGGYTF.

The count of this clone is one. In nucleotides, the CDR3 is TGTGCCAGCAGCGTAGGGTTAAGGGGGGGCCAAGGCTACACCTTC. Amino acid sequence: CASSVGLRGGQGYTF. The chain has TRBV9 and TRBJ1-2, with D perhaps TRBD1 (6 bases). Trimming cost V 0 bases and J 8 bases, with 17 bases left between them. This CDR3 is built from 15 residues. CDR1 SGDLS and CDR2 YYNGEE come from the germline V gene.

V is TRBV18 and J is TRBJ1-3; D remains ambiguous. The germline V gene has CDR1 KGHSH and CDR2 LQKENI. The CDR3 sequence is 13 residues long. The V end was cut by 3 bases, the J end by 4 bases, with 7 bases between. Written as DNA, the CDR3 is TGTGCCAGCTCACCCCCAGGAGGAAACACCATATATTTT. This translates into CASSPPGGNTIYF.

The V gene is TRBV7-2, the J gene TRBJ2-7; no clear D. The CDR3 has 14 residues. Germline V gene data show CDR1 as SGHTA and CDR2 as FQGNSA. Trimming pared 3 bases from V and 2 bases from J, leaving 11 bases between. Here the CDR3 DNA reads TGTGCCAGCAGCTTGATGGCGGCCACCTACGAGCAGTACTTC. This encodes CASSLMAATYEQYF.